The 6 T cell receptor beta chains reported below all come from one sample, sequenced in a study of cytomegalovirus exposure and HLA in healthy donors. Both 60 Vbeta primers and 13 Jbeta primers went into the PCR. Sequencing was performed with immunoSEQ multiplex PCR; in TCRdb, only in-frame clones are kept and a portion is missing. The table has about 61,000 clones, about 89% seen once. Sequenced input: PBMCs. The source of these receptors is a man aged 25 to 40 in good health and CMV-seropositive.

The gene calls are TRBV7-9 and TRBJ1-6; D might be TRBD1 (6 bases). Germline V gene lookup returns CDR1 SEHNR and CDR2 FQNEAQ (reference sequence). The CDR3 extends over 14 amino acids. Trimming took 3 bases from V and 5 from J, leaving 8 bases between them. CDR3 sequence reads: CASSLGDNNSPLHF. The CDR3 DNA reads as TGTGCCAGCAGCTTGGGGGACAATAATTCACCCCTCCACTTT.

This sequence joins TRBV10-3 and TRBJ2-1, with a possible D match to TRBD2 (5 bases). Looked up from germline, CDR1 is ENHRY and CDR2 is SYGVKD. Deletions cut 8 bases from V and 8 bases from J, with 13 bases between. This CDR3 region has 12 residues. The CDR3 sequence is CAIGHREDEQFF. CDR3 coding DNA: TGTGCCATCGGTCATCGGGAAGATGAGCAGTTCTTC.

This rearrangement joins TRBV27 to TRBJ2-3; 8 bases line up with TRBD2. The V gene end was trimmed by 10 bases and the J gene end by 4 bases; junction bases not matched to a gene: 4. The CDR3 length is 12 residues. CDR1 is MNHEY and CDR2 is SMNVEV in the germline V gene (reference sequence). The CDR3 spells CATSGLADTQYF. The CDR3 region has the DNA TGTGCCACCTCGGGACTAGCAGATACGCAGTATTTT.

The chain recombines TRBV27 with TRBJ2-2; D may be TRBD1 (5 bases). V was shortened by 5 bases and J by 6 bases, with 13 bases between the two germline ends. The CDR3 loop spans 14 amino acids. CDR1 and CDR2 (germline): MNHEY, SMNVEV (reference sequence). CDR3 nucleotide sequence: TGTGCCAGCAGTCTTGGGGCTGGCGCCGGGGAGCTGTTTTTT. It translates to CASSLGAGAGELFF.

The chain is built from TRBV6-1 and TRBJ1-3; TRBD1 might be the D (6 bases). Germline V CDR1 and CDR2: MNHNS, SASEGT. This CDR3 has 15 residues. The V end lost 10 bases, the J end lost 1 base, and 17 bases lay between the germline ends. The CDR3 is CATLDSALSGNTIYF. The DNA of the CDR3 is TGTGCCACCCTGGACAGTGCCTTATCTGGAAACACCATATATTTT.

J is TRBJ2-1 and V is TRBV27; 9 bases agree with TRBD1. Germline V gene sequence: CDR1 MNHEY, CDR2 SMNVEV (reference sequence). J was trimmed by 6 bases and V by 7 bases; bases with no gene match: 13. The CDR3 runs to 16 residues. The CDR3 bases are TGTGCCAGCACCGAATTGGGGACAGGGTTTACCAATGAGCAGTTCTTC. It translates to CASTELGTGFTNEQFF.